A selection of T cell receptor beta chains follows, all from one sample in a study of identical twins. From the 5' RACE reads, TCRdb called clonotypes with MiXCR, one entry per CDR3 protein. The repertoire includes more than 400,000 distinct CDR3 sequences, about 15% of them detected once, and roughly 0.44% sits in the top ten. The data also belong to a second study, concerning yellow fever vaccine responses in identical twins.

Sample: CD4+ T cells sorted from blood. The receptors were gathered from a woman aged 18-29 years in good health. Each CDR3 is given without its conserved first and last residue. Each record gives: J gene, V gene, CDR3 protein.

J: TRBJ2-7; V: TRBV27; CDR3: ASSLKPQRDQY
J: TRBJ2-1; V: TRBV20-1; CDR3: SARFLAGETYNEQF
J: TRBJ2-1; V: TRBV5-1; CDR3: ASSLGGSTSYNEQF
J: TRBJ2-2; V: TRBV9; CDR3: ASSTTGAGTGELF
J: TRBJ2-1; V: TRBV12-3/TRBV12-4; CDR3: ASRNFWDRSLNEQF
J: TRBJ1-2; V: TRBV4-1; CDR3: ASSQVRQDYGYT
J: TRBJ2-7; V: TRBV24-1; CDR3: ATSPQY
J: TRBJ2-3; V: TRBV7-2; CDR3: ASSLVGGSSTDTQY
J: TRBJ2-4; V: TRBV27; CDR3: ASRGLAGEATPKNIQY
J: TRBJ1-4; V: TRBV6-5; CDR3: ASSWGVGEKLF
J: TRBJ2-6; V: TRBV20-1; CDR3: CARGQEISSGANVLT
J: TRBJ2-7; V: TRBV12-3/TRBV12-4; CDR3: ASSPRLAGENEQY
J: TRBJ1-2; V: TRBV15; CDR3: ATSREFGGRGYT
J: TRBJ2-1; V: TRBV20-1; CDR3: SALAGTRDNEQF
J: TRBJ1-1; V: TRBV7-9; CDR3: ASSLEQEHEAF
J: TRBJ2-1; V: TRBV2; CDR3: ASGLSSYNEQF
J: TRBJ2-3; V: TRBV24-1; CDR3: ATSDQIHTQY
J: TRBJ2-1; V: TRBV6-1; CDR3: ASSPFSYNEQF
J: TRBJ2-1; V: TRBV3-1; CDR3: ASSQSSGRYNEQF
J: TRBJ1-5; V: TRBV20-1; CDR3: SATGGINQPQH
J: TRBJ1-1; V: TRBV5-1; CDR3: ASRSGQGDTEAF
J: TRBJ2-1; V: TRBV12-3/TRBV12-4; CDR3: ASRAIGSVTEQF
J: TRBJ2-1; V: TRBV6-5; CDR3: ASSYWASGGNEQF
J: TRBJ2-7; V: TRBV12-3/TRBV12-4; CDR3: ASSTPGTKYEQY
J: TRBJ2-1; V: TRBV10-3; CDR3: AISSSGGAYNEQF
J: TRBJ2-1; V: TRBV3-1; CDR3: ASSQLHGAQF
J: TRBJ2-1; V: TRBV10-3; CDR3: AISEAGDEQF
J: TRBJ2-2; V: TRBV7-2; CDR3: ASSPSLLTTGELF
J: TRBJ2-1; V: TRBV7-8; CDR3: ASSWARVSYNEQF
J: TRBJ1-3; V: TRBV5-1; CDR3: ASSLGQDSPSLAGNTIY
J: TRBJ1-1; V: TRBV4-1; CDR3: ASSQGVGVGAEAF
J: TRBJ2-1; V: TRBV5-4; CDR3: ASSLGGSTTYNEQF
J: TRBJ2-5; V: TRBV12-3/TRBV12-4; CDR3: ASSPGRSQETQY